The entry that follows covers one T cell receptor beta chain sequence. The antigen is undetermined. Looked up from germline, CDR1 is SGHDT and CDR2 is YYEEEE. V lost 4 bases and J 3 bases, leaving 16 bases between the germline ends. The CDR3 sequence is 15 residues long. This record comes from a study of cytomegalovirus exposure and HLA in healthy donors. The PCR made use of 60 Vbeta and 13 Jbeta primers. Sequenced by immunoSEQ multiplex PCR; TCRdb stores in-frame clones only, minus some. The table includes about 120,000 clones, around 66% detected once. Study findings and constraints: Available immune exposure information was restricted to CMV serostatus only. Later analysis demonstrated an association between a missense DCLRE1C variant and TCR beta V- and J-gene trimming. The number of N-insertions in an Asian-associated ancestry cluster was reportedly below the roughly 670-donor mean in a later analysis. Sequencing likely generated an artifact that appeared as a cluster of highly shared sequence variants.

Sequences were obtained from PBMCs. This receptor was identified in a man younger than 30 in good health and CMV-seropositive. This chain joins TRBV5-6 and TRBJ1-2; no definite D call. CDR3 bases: TGTGCCAGCAGCCCCGGCACCGGGGTCTACTATGGCTACACCTTC. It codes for CASSPGTGVYYGYTF.